These 19 T cell receptor beta chains originate from one sample sequenced in a study of T cells in Graves' hyperthyroidism and ophthalmopathy. The source material, RNA transcripts, was used to amplify TCR beta CDR3 regions. A first-round RT-PCR of the TCR CDR3 used the HTBI primer set. Via MiXCR, TCRdb re-called the multiplex PCR reads, giving one row per CDR3 protein. The data contain about 640,000 distinct CDR3 sequences, less than 25% of them seen just once; the ten biggest clones take up over 30%. The sequencing input was blood. The receptors derive from a man in his thirties or forties with Graves' ophthalmopathy.

This clonotype was counted ten times or more. The rearrangement uses TRBV11-2 and TRBJ2-7; no firm D call. CDR3 size: 16 residues. The ends were cut back, 1 base at V and 2 bases at J, with 15 bases in the middle. Germline loops: CDR1 SGHAT, CDR2 FQNNGV. The DNA for the CDR3 is TGTGCCAGCAGCTTAGGGCATGGAGCGTTTACCTACGAGCAGTACTTC. This encodes CASSLGHGAFTYEQYF.

Turning to this clonotype: At one end, the junction sequence differs from germline, possibly due to a read error. The gene calls are TRBV5-5 and TRBJ2-5; no firm D call. Germline V gives CDR1 SGHKS, CDR2 YYEKEE (reference sequence). This CDR3 is 15 amino acids long. The CDR3 region has the DNA TGCGCCAGCAGCGCCACTACACGGCGAGAAGAGACCCAGTACTTC. This translates into CASSATTRREETQYF.

This clonotype was picked up many times. The chain is built from TRBV12-3 or TRBV12-4 and TRBJ2-1, with TRBD2 identical over 13 bases. V lost 6 bases and J lost 9; bases outside the gene matches: 8. This CDR3 has 15 residues. DNA for the CDR3: TGTGCCAGCAGGGGACTAGCGGGAATATCTGGTGAGCAGTTCTTC. It codes for CASRGLAGISGEQFF.

The CDR3 region has the DNA TGTGCCAGCGGGTCGAAACAGGGGACCACTGAAGCTTTCTTT. This translates into CASGSKQGTTEAFF. The chain carries TRBV4-2 and TRBJ1-1, with 7 bases that match TRBD1. V lost 8 bases to trimming and J lost 4 bases; unmatched junction nucleotides: 10. The CDR3 loop spans 14 amino acids. CDR1 LGHNA and CDR2 YNFKEQ come from the germline V gene.

Ten or more counts support this clonotype. The V call is TRBV27, the J call TRBJ1-4; D might be TRBD1 (5 bases). Trimming cost V 3 bases and J 5 bases, with 10 bases left between them. The CDR3 has 14 amino acids. Per the germline V gene, CDR1 is MNHEY and CDR2 is SMNVEV (reference sequence). The CDR3 reads CASSFGGGNEKLFF. In DNA form, the CDR3 reads TGTGCCAGCAGTTTCGGTGGGGGGAATGAAAAACTGTTTTTT. The entire variable domain, with the rest obtained from reference TRBV27 and TRBJ1-4, is as follows: EAQVTQNPRYLITVTGKKLTVTCSQNMNHEYMSWYRQDPGLGLRQIYYSMNVEVTDKGDVPEGYKVSRKEKRNFPLILESPSPNQTSLYFCASSFGGGNEKLFFGSGTQLSVL.

This clonotype was observed at least ten times. The V and J genes are TRBV3-1 and TRBJ2-1, with D possibly being TRBD1 or TRBD2 (5 bases each). The ends were cut back, 2 bases at V and 8 bases at J, with 16 bases in the middle. Germline CDR1 and CDR2: LGHDT and YNNKEL (reference sequence). This CDR3 is built from 15 residues. The CDR3 is CASSQIAHRGDEQFF. The DNA for the CDR3 is TGTGCCAGCAGCCAAATAGCGCACCGAGGGGATGAGCAGTTCTTC.

This clonotype was observed a handful of times. CDR3 amino acids: CASRGLVGQETQYF. CDR3 nucleotide sequence: TGTGCCAGCAGGGGACTAGTGGGCCAAGAGACCCAGTACTTC. The chain employs TRBV6-2 or TRBV6-3 and TRBJ2-5; 8 nucleotides line up with TRBD2. With 6 bases clipped from V and 1 base from J, the junction kept 4 bases outside the gene matches. Germline V gives CDR1 MNHEY, CDR2 SVGEGT. The CDR3 totals 14 residues.

Only a few counts were recorded for this clonotype. The CDR3: CSARAGTGNTGELFF. The CDR3 DNA follows: TGCAGTGCTAGAGCCGGGACAGGGAACACCGGGGAGCTGTTTTTT. The chain couples TRBV20-1 to TRBJ2-2, with TRBD1 matching over 8 bases. Per the germline V gene, CDR1 is DFQATT and CDR2 is SNEGSKA (reference sequence). V trimming: 1 base; J trimming: 1 base; junction bases outside the gene matches: 2. The CDR3 runs 15 residues.

This clonotype was seen a few times. The chain carries TRBV29-1 and TRBJ1-1, with 8 positions matching TRBD1. V trimming: 5 bases; J trimming: 0 bases; junction bases outside the gene matches: 11. CDR1 SQVTM and CDR2 ANQGSEA come from the germline V gene. The CDR3 is made up of 16 amino acids. CDR3 protein: CSVWTGTLIMNTEAFF. The CDR3 DNA follows: TGCAGCGTTTGGACAGGGACATTGATCATGAACACTGAAGCTTTCTTT.

This clonotype showed up many times. J is TRBJ1-2 and V is TRBV30; TRBD1 agrees at 9 bases. The trim removed 1 base at V and 8 bases at J, leaving 8 bases unmatched. The germline CDR1 and CDR2 sequences are GTSNPN and SVGIG (reference sequence). The CDR3 is 14 residues long. In nucleotides, the CDR3 is TGTGCCTGGAGTGAACCGGGACAGGGAGGCGGCTACACCTTC. It is translated as CAWSEPGQGGGYTF.

This chain connects TRBV4-1 to TRBJ2-7; D is ambiguous. CDR1 is MGHRA, CDR2 YSYEKL, per germline. Deletions cut 0 bases from V and 0 bases from J, with 9 bases between. The CDR3 totals 15 residues. CDR3 DNA: TGCGCCAGCAGCCAAGATCCGCCCCCCTCCTACGAGCAGTACTTC. Protein product: CASSQDPPPSYEQYF.

This clonotype was detected once. The CDR3 nucleotides are TGTGCCAGCAGCTTCTCTTTAGCGCGCACAGATACGCAGTATTTT. As protein: CASSFSLARTDTQYF. This chain joins TRBV7-3 and TRBJ2-3; perhaps TRBD2 as D (5 bases). V shed 3 bases and J shed 1 base, with 11 bases lying between them. CDR1 is SGHTA, CDR2 FQGTGA, per germline. The CDR3 has 15 residues.

Many counts were recorded for this clonotype. The chain has TRBV2 and TRBJ1-1, with D maybe TRBD1 (6 bases). Germline V gene sequence: CDR1 SNHLY, CDR2 FYNNEI. The CDR3 loop spans 12 amino acids. V was cut by 5 bases and J by 7 bases, with 11 bases left in between. This CDR3 is CASSWGAGEAFF. CDR3 DNA: TGTGCCAGCAGTTGGGGGGCGGGTGAAGCTTTCTTT.

This clonotype was seen at least ten times. The chain has TRBV11-2 and TRBJ1-5; the D gene is possibly TRBD1 (6 bases). Between the trimmed V and J ends, which lost 1 base and 2 bases, there was a span of 18 bases. This CDR3 is 18 amino acids long. The germline V gene has CDR1 SGHAT and CDR2 FQNNGV. The DNA for the CDR3 is TGTGCCAGCAGCTTAGCGCTTGTAGGACGACAGGGCAATCAGCCCCAGCATTTT. This sequence encodes CASSLALVGRQGNQPQHF. Full variable domain (remainder filled in from reference TRBV11-2 and TRBJ1-5): EAGVAQSPRYKIIEKRQSVAFWCNPISGHATLYWYQQILGQGPKLLIQFQNNGVVDDSQLPKDRFSAERLKGVDSTLKIQPAKLEDSAVYLCASSLALVGRQGNQPQHFGDGTRLSIL.

This clonotype came up many times. V usage is TRBV28 and J usage is TRBJ1-5, with a weak D call TRBD1 (6 bases). The V end lost 6 bases, the J end lost 6 bases, and 15 bases lay between the germline ends. This CDR3 contains 14 residues. Germline V lookup: CDR1 MDHEN, CDR2 SYDVKM. DNA for the CDR3: TGTGCCAGCAGCCGAGGGGGGCACAGTCAGCCCCAGCATTTT. Translating gives CASSRGGHSQPQHF. The whole variable domain, remainder taken from reference TRBV28 and TRBJ1-5, is DVKVTQSSRYLVKRTGEKVFLECVQDMDHENMFWYRQDPGLGLRLIYFSYDVKMKEKGDIPEGYSVSREKKERFSLILESASTNQTSMYLCASSRGGHSQPQHFGDGTRLSIL.

This clonotype was recorded at least ten times. DNA of the CDR3: TGTGCCATCAGCACCTCCGGGACAGGGGCCTACGAGCAGTACTTC. Protein sequence: CAISTSGTGAYEQYF. This sequence joins TRBV10-3 and TRBJ2-7, with TRBD1 matching over 10 bases. After removal of 6 bases from V and 2 bases from J, the junction contained 7 bases not matched to a gene. The CDR3 consists of 15 residues. The germline gives CDR1 ENHRY, CDR2 SYGVKD.

The sample holds a few counts of this clonotype. V gene TRBV20-1 combines with J gene TRBJ2-7; D call uncertain. Germline assignment: CDR1 DFQATT and CDR2 SNEGSKA (reference sequence). Trimming stripped 0 bases from V and 5 bases from J, with 11 bases between. The CDR3 is made up of 13 amino acids. The CDR3 sequence is CSARDAKADEQYF. The DNA for the CDR3 is TGCAGTGCTAGAGACGCCAAGGCTGACGAGCAGTACTTC.

This chain connects TRBV2 to TRBJ2-4; 10 bases match TRBD2. There are 16 residues in the CDR3. Looked up from germline, CDR1 is SNHLY and CDR2 is FYNNEI. After removal of 5 bases from V and 3 bases from J, the junction contained 7 bases not matched to a gene. For the CDR3, the DNA is TGTGCCAGCAGTATCCCCAGCGGGAGGGTCAAAAACATTCAGTACTTC. It translates to CASSIPSGRVKNIQYF.

Points on this clonotype: A much larger clone differs by one base, so this may be a read error. The chain links TRBV30 to TRBJ2-1, with D unresolved. The CDR3 spans 15 residues. Looked up from germline, CDR1 is GTSNPN and CDR2 is SVGIG (reference sequence). CDR3 DNA sequence: TGTGCCTGGAGTCCGCGACTGTACTCCTGCAATGAGCAGTTCTTC. This gives the protein CAWSPRLYSCNEQFF.